The next 24 T cell receptor beta chains were all read from a single sample in a study of read filtering for tumor transcriptome and immune sequencing. Molecular barcoded adaptors covering alpha/delta and beta/gamma chains were used on roughly 400 ng RNA. TCRdb reprocessed the reads via MiXCR and lists one record per CDR3 protein. Among over 50,000 distinct CDR3 sequences, around 20% were seen once, and the ten largest hold roughly a tenth. The specimen sequenced was a population of CD138-negative cells sorted from bone marrow. All receptors derive from a donor at least 40 years old with multiple myeloma.

This clonotype was seen ten or more times. This chain links TRBV11-2 with TRBJ2-2; TRBD1 might be the D (5 bases). Trimming removed 3 bases at V and 3 bases at J, with 8 bases between. Germline lookup yields CDR1 SGHAT and CDR2 FQNNGV. The CDR3 runs 14 residues. As DNA, the CDR3 is TGTGCCAGCAGCTTCACCAGGGACACCGGGGAGCTGTTTTTT. The encoded protein is CASSFTRDTGELFF.

In this sample, this clonotype turned up many times. The chain uses TRBV7-2 and TRBJ2-2; D assignment may be TRBD1 or TRBD2 (6 bases each). This CDR3 spans 19 amino acids. Trimming took off 4 bases at V and 4 bases at J, with 25 bases between the two ends. Germline CDR1 is SGHTA and CDR2 is FQGNSA. The CDR3 loop is CASSSRTLTRGPSTGELFF. The CDR3 bases are TGTGCCAGCAGCTCGCGCACCCTTACCCGGGGGCCTAGCACCGGGGAGCTGTTTTTT.

This clonotype was seen many times. The chain combines TRBV30 with TRBJ1-6; D uncertain. The germline V gene encodes CDR1 GTSNPN and CDR2 SVGIG (reference sequence). V lost 5 bases and J 5 bases, leaving 13 bases between the germline ends. The CDR3 extends over 14 amino acids. CDR3 nucleotide sequence: TGTGCCTGGCAAACACAGAGTAATAATTCACCCCTCCACTTT. This codes for CAWQTQSNNSPLHF.

This clonotype was picked up a small number of times. A read error may explain this, as a much larger clone is one base away. The chain couples TRBV6-6 to TRBJ2-5, with D perhaps matching TRBD2 (5 bases). Germline loops: CDR1 MNHNY, CDR2 SVGAGI (reference sequence). CDR3 length: 16 residues. CDR3 protein: CASSYAAVGSQGTQYF. The DNA for the CDR3 is TGTGCCAGCAGTTACGCGGCGGTTGGGAGTCAAGGGACCCAGTACTTC.

Note on this clonotype: Germline and junction disagree at one end, which may indicate a read error. The V call is TRBV6-6, the J call TRBJ2-5; TRBD2 matches 11 bases. Looked up from germline, CDR1 is MNHNY and CDR2 is SVGAGI (reference sequence). The CDR3 is 19 residues long. The CDR3 is CASSYEFLRPSGGKEAQYF. CDR3 DNA: TGTGCCAGCAGTTACGAGTTCCTTAGGCCTAGCGGGGGGAAAGAGGCCCAGTACTTC.

This clonotype came up many times. The chain couples TRBV4-1 to TRBJ1-4, with TRBD1 matching over 7 bases. The CDR3 runs to 14 residues. V shed 0 bases and J 7 bases; nucleotides not matched to a gene: 2. CDR1 and CDR2 (germline): MGHRA, YSYEKL. CDR3: CASSQEDRVEKLFF. In DNA, the CDR3 is TGCGCCAGCAGCCAAGAAGACAGGGTTGAAAAACTGTTTTTT.

This clonotype turned up a few times. J is TRBJ1-1 and V is TRBV30, with a possible D match to TRBD1 (6 bases). CDR1 GTSNPN and CDR2 SVGIG come from the germline V gene (reference sequence). CDR3 length equals 14 residues. The V gene lost 4 bases and the J gene lost 3 bases, with 15 bases spanning the gap. The CDR3 bases are TGTGCCTGGATGACAGGCCACATGGACACTGAAGCTTTCTTT. Translating it yields CAWMTGHMDTEAFF.

The table lists this clonotype with many counts. CDR3 protein: CASKRVATDTQYF. The CDR3, as DNA: TGTGCCAGCAAGAGGGTGGCCACAGATACGCAGTATTTT. This chain uses TRBV12-3 or TRBV12-4 with TRBJ2-3, with a weak D call TRBD2 (5 bases). Trimming shortened V by 7 bases and J by 2 bases, and 10 bases separated the two germline ends. This CDR3 has 13 amino acids.

This clonotype was detected ten times or more. The chain recombines TRBV3-1 with TRBJ2-1; either TRBD1 or TRBD2 may fit D (6 bases each). CDR1 is LGHDT and CDR2 is YNNKEL in the germline V gene (reference sequence). There are 14 residues in the CDR3. The V gene lost 5 bases and the J gene lost 6 bases, with 14 bases spanning the gap. The CDR3 spells CASSSGGLSNEQFF. The CDR3 DNA sequence: TGTGCCAGCAGCAGTGGGGGGCTGAGCAATGAGCAGTTCTTC.

This clonotype was detected a few times. The chain combines TRBV20-1 with TRBJ2-1; 10 bases agree with TRBD2. Germline V gives CDR1 DFQATT, CDR2 SNEGSKA (reference sequence). Trimming took 7 bases from V and 7 from J; bases not matched to a gene: 10. The CDR3 spans 14 residues. As DNA, the CDR3 is TGCAGTGTCCCAAGCGGGGGGGCTATTAATGAGCAGTTCTTC. It codes for CSVPSGGAINEQFF.

Regarding this clonotype: This clone may be a read error of a much larger clone one base away. The chain is built from TRBV6-5 and TRBJ2-6; D gene unclear. CDR1 is MNHEY, CDR2 SVGAGI, per germline. The ends were cut back, 6 bases at V and 3 bases at J, with 12 bases in the middle. There are 15 residues in the CDR3. The CDR3 region is CASSHDDRGANVLTF. As DNA, the CDR3 is TGTGCCAGCAGCCACGACGATCGTGGGGCCAACGTCCTGACTTTC.

Points on this clonotype: A far larger clone is off by one base, so a read error is likely. The genes are TRBV20-1 and TRBJ1-4; 11 positions agree with TRBD1. The J call may be faulty, since TRBJ2-3 better matches the DNA end. Germline CDR1 DFQATT, CDR2 SNEGSKA (reference sequence). The CDR3 length is 15 residues. The CDR3 sequence is CNARGWGQGADTQYF. For the CDR3, the DNA is TGCAATGCTAGAGGGTGGGGACAGGGGGCAGATACGCAGTATTTT.

This clonotype was recorded at least ten times. This chain joins TRBV30 and TRBJ2-6; TRBD2 is a possible D gene (5 bases). Trimming removed 5 bases at V and 0 bases at J, with 11 bases between. Germline V gene lookup returns CDR1 GTSNPN and CDR2 SVGIG (reference sequence). The CDR3 length is 15 residues. CDR3 protein: CAWGLLHSGANVLTF. Here the CDR3 DNA reads TGTGCCTGGGGACTTCTCCACTCTGGGGCCAACGTCCTGACTTTC. The variable domain in full, with the rest retrieved from reference TRBV30 and TRBJ2-6, is SQTIHQWPATLVQPVGSPLSLECTVEGTSNPNLYWYRQAAGRGLQLLFYSVGIGQISSEVPQNLSASRPQDRQFILSSKKLLLSDSGFYLCAWGLLHSGANVLTFGAGSRLTVL.

This clonotype was seen many times. The chain combines TRBV7-2 with TRBJ2-7; TRBD1 is a possible D gene (6 bases). Germline V gene data show CDR1 as SGHTA and CDR2 as FQGNSA. The CDR3 has 14 amino acids. V was shortened by 6 bases and J by 4 bases, with 16 bases between the two germline ends. The CDR3 bases are TGTGCCAGCAGGCCCGGTGACAGGAGATACGAGCAGTACTTC. It translates to CASRPGDRRYEQYF.

This clonotype was picked up many times. This chain joins TRBV7-3 and TRBJ2-1; weak D call: TRBD2 (6 bases). Trimming took 2 bases from V and 8 from J, leaving 16 bases between them. The CDR3 length is 15 residues. Germline V gene data show CDR1 as SGHTA and CDR2 as FQGTGA. CDR3 sequence reads: CASSLVAEPSHEQFF. The CDR3 DNA is TGTGCCAGCAGCTTAGTAGCGGAGCCCTCCCATGAGCAGTTCTTC.

This clonotype was counted a single time. CDR3 DNA: TGTGCCAGCAGTGCCCTTAAGGGAGCGGGGAGAGATCCGAACACCGGGGAGCTGTTTTTT. Its translation: CASSALKGAGRDPNTGELFF. This chain links TRBV12-3 or TRBV12-4 with TRBJ2-2; TRBD2 aligns across 7 bases. The CDR3 covers 20 residues. V was clipped by 5 bases and J by 0 bases; unmatched bases: 18.

This clonotype was picked up many times. The chain joins TRBV28 to TRBJ2-7, with TRBD2 identical over 9 bases. Trimming removed 3 bases from V and 0 bases from J; junction bases left unmatched: 0. Germline CDR1 is MDHEN and CDR2 is SYDVKM. The CDR3 loop spans 14 amino acids. CDR3 protein: CASSFSGSSYEQYF. The CDR3 region has the DNA TGTGCCAGCAGTTTTAGCGGGAGCTCCTACGAGCAGTACTTC. Variable domain in full (rest from reference TRBV28 and TRBJ2-7): DVKVTQSSRYLVKRTGEKVFLECVQDMDHENMFWYRQDPGLGLRLIYFSYDVKMKEKGDIPEGYSVSREKKERFSLILESASTNQTSMYLCASSFSGSSYEQYFGPGTRLTVT.

This clonotype was seen a few times. With a much larger clone just one base away, this may be a read error. The gene calls are TRBV5-1 and TRBJ1-1, with a tentative D call TRBD1 (5 bases). The germline gives CDR1 SGHRS, CDR2 YFSETQ. V gave up 3 bases and J gave up 5 bases, with 14 bases separating them. This CDR3 region has 14 residues. Here the CDR3 reads CASSSGATTTEAFF. Written as DNA, the CDR3 is TGCGCCAGCAGCTCCGGGGCAACAACAACTGAAGCTTTCTTT.

A few counts support this clonotype. J is TRBJ1-1 and V is TRBV6-2 or TRBV6-3, with D perhaps matching TRBD1 (5 bases). Trimming removed 0 bases at V and 0 bases at J, with 20 bases between. Per germline, CDR1 MNHEY and CDR2 SVGEGT. The CDR3 has 19 amino acids. The CDR3 spells CASSYSSSNSGQMNTEAFF. Written as DNA, the CDR3 is TGTGCCAGCAGTTACTCTTCCTCGAATTCGGGGCAGATGAACACTGAAGCTTTCTTT.

About this clonotype itself: A read error may be the cause here, since a much bigger clone is one base away. The chain links TRBV6-1 to TRBJ1-1; 9 nucleotides line up with TRBD1. CDR3 size: 13 residues. CDR1 and CDR2 from the germline V gene are MNHNS and SASEGT. This chain's CDR3 is CASSLQGAIEALF. The CDR3 DNA follows: TGTGCCAGCAGCTTACAGGGGGCGATTGAAGCTCTCTTT.

For this clonotype: This may arise from a read error, as a much more abundant clone is one base away. This chain uses TRBV29-1 with TRBJ2-7; D is unclear. The germline V gene has CDR1 SQVTM and CDR2 ANQGSEA. Trimming took off 4 bases at V and 8 bases at J, with 12 bases between the two ends. The CDR3 is 11 amino acids. The DNA for the CDR3 is TGCAGCGTTGGATCGATTTACAAGCAGTACTTC. Translation gives CSVGSIYKQYF.

Regarding this clonotype: Given a much more abundant clone one base away, this may be a read error. V is TRBV2 and J is TRBJ2-7; D unresolved. This CDR3 is 13 amino acids long. Germline values: CDR1 SNHLY, CDR2 FYNNEI. The CDR3 region is CPSIRATFYEQYF. The CDR3 nucleotides read TGTCCCAGCATTCGCGCTACCTTCTACGAGCAGTACTTC.

The rearrangement links TRBV7-3 to TRBJ2-1, with 9 bases identical to TRBD2. CDR3 length: 14 amino acids. Trimming took 5 bases from V and 10 from J; bases not matched to a gene: 9. Germline values: CDR1 SGHTA, CDR2 FQGTGA. For the CDR3, the DNA is TGTGCCAGCAGCCGAAAGGGCCTAGCGGGGGAGCAGTTCTTC. Translated, it gives CASSRKGLAGEQFF.

With respect to this clonotype: This sequence may be a read error, since a much larger clone differs from it by one base. The CDR3 DNA reads TGCGGTGCTAGCCAGGCTAGCACAGATACGCAGTATTTT. Translating gives CGASQASTDTQYF. The chain joins TRBV20-1 to TRBJ2-3; D is possibly TRBD2 (5 bases). This CDR3 spans 13 amino acids. The germline V gene has CDR1 DFQATT and CDR2 SNEGSKA (reference sequence).